The entry below describes one TCR beta chain. What it binds is not known. This sample is drawn from a study of T-cell memory formation after mild COVID-19. Study-wide results and limits: SARS-CoV-2 specificity was not confirmed for second-wave clones peaking on day 37.

The CDR3 consists of 16 residues. CDR1 SGHDT and CDR2 YYEEEE come from the germline V gene. V trimming: 1 base; J trimming: 6 bases; junction bases outside the gene matches: 11. TCRdb reanalysed the 5' RACE reads using MiXCR and keeps one entry per CDR3 protein. The sample consists of 250,000 or so distinct CDR3 sequences, around a tenth of them appearing once. V gene TRBV5-6 combines with J gene TRBJ2-3; 7 bases are shared with TRBD2. This clonotype was obtained from a man between 18 and 29 years old who had mild COVID-19 (a few samples of this study predate the infection). Cell type and time point are not known. Sequences were obtained from PBMCs or a T cell subset sorted from them (not recorded which). CDR3 amino acids: CASSLRSGTRQDTQYF. CDR3 coding DNA: TGTGCCAGCAGCTTGAGGAGCGGGACCCGACAGGATACGCAGTATTTT.